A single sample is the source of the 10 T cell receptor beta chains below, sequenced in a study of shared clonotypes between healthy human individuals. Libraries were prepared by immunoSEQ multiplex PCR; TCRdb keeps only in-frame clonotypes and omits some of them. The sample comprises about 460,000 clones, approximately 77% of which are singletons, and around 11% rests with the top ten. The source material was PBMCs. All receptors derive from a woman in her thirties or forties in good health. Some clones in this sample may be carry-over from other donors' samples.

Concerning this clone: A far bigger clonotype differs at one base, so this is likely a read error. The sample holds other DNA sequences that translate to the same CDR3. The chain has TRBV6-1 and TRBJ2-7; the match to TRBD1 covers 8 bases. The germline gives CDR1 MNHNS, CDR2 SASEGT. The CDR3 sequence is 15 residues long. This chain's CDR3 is CASSEGAGGSYEQYF. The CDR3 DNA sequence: TGTGCCAGCAGTGAAGGGGCAGGGGGCTCCTACGAGCAATACTTC.

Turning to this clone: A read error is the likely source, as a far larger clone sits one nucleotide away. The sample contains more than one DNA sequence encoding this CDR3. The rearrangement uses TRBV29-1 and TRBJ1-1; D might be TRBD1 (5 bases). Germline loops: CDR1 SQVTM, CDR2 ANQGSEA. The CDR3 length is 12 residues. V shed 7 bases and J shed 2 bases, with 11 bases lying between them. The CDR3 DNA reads TGCAGCGCCTCGACAGAAAACACTGAAGCTTTCTTT. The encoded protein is CSASTENTEAFF.

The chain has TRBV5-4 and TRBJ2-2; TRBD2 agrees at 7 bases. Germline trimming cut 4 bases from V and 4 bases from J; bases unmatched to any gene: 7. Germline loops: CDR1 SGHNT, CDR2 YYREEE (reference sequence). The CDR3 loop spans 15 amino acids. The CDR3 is CASSREVAATGELFF. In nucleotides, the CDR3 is TGTGCCAGCAGCCGGGAGGTAGCGGCCACCGGGGAGCTGTTTTTT.

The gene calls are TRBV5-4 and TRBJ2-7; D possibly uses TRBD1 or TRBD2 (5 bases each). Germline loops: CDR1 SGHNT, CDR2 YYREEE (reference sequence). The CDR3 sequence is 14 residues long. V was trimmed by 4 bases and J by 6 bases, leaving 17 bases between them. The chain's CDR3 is CASSLPGTQGEQYF. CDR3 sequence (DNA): TGTGCCAGCAGCCTACCCGGGACCCAGGGCGAGCAGTACTTC.

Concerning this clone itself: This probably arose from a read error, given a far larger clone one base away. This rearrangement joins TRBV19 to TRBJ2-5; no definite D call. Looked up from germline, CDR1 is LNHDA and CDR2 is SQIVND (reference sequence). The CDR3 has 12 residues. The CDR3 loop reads CASSAPQETQHF. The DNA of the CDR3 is TGTGCCAGTAGTGCCCCTCAAGAGACCCAGCACTTC.

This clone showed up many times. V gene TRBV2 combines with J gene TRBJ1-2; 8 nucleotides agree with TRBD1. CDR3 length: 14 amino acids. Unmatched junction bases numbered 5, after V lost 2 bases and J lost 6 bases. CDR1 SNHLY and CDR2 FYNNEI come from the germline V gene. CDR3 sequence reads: CASSERDRSDGYTF. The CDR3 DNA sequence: TGTGCCAGCAGTGAAAGGGACAGGAGCGATGGCTACACCTTC. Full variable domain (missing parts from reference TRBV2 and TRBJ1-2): EPEVTQTPSHQVTQMGQEVILRCVPISNHLYFYWYRQILGQKVEFLVSFYNNEISEKSEIFDDQFSVERPDGSNFTLKIRSTKLEDSAMYFCASSERDRSDGYTFGSGTRLTVV.

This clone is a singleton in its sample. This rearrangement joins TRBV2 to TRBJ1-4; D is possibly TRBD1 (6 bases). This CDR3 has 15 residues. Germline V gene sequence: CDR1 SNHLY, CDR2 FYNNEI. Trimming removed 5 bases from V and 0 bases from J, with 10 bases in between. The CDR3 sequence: CASSRQVATNEKLFF. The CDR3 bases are TGTGCCAGCAGTCGACAGGTTGCAACTAATGAAAAACTGTTTTTT.

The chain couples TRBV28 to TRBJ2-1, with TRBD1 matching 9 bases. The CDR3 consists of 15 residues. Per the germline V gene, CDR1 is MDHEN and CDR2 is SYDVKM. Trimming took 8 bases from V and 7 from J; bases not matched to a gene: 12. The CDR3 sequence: CASDATGTGINEQFF. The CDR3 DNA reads TGTGCCAGCGATGCGACCGGGACAGGGATAAATGAGCAGTTCTTC.

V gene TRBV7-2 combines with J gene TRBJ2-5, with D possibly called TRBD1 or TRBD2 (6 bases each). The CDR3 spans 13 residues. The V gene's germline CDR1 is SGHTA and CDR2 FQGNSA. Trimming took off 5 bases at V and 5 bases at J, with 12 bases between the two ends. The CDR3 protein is CASSPGGHETQYF. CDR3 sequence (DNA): TGTGCCAGCAGCCCCGGGGGCCATGAGACCCAGTACTTC.

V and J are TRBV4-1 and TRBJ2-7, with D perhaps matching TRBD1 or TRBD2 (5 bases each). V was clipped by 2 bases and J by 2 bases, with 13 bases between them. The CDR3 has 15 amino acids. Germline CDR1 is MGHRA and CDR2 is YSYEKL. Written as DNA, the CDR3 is TGCGCCAGCAGCCAAAGGGACCGGCGAACCTACGAGCAGTACTTC. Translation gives CASSQRDRRTYEQYF.